This T cell receptor beta chain was sequenced during a study of stem cell transplantation in POMP-related autoinflammatory disease. Data came from immunoSEQ multiplex PCR; TCRdb stores just in-frame clones and leaves some out. The sample records approximately 23,000 clones, 82% being singletons. Germline V gives CDR1 SGHTA, CDR2 FQGNSA. Deletions cut 1 base from V and 5 bases from J, with 5 bases between. The CDR3 covers 12 residues. The rearrangement links TRBV7-2 to TRBJ2-5; no clear D. The receptor was derived from a human donor with POMP-related autoinflammation and immune dysregulation (PRAID). The sequenced sample was CD4+ T cells from PBMCs, obtained before stem cell transplantation. CDR3: CASSLVLETQYF. The CDR3 nucleotides read TGTGCCAGCAGCTTAGTGCTGGAGACCCAGTACTTC.